This TCR beta chain was recovered during a study of T cells in pancreatic ductal adenocarcinoma. V shed 5 bases, J shed 4 bases, and the junction held 18 bases outside the gene matches. This CDR3 has 18 amino acids. Germline values: CDR1 SGHNT, CDR2 YENEEA. As concerns this clone: Its antigen is as yet unknown.

Study conclusions and caveats: The resected cohort was biased toward the minority with early-stage disease. Tumors hold more CD45RO+ effector T cells, which may bias toward lower diversity. Compared with tumor, blood showed more total productive templates and roughly 8-fold more clonotypes. Tumor and blood clonality did not differ significantly, about 0.1 versus 0.07.

Selected pancreatic ductal adenocarcinoma patients had undergone surgery without neoadjuvant therapy. The table came from immunoSEQ multiplex PCR; TCRdb's copy has only in-frame clones and leaves some out. The sample shows 30,000 or so clones, approximately 90% of them seen only once. The origin of this receptor is a human donor with pancreatic ductal adenocarcinoma. Sequencing input: PBMCs. The chain is built from TRBV11-3 and TRBJ2-7; 9 bases agree with TRBD2. The CDR3 loop is CASSPPRLLTSGAYEQYF. The CDR3 nucleotides read TGTGCCAGCAGCCCACCTAGGTTGCTGACTAGCGGAGCTTACGAGCAGTACTTC.